The 26 T cell receptor beta chains below were found in one sample sequenced in a study of cytomegalovirus exposure and HLA in healthy donors. Researchers ran the PCR with 60 Vbeta and 13 Jbeta primers. Generated by immunoSEQ multiplex PCR, the TCRdb table keeps only in-frame clones and is missing some. The repertoire holds 150,000 or so clones, with around 79% as singletons. Material for sequencing was PBMCs. The receptor set was obtained from a man aged 35-49 years in good health and CMV-seropositive.

The chain links TRBV27 to TRBJ2-1; the D gene is possibly TRBD1 (6 bases). V was cut by 3 bases and J by 8 bases, with 11 bases left in between. Germline CDR1 reads MNHEY; CDR2 reads SMNVEV (reference sequence). The CDR3 is 13 residues long. The CDR3 DNA sequence: TGTGCCAGCAGTTTTCTCAGGGGCCATGAGCAGTTCTTC. Translating gives CASSFLRGHEQFF.

The V call is TRBV28, the J call TRBJ2-7; 8 bases are a match to TRBD1. Trimming took 4 bases from V and 4 from J; bases not matched to a gene: 9. The germline V gene has CDR1 MDHEN and CDR2 SYDVKM. The CDR3 loop spans 15 amino acids. The CDR3: CASSSPGGARYEQYF. In DNA form, the CDR3 reads TGTGCCAGCAGTTCCCCAGGGGGCGCGAGATACGAGCAGTACTTC.

The chain carries TRBV9 and TRBJ2-5; TRBD1 might be the D (6 bases). CDR1 is SGDLS, CDR2 YYNGEE, per germline. Trimming removed 1 base at V and 2 bases at J, with 9 bases between. This CDR3 is 14 amino acids long. CDR3 DNA: TGTGCCAGCAGCGTAACAGGGTTTCAAGAGACCCAGTACTTC. Protein sequence: CASSVTGFQETQYF.

The chain carries TRBV5-1 and TRBJ2-3, with a tentative D call TRBD2 (7 bases). V lost 0 bases and J lost 6, with 17 bases in between. Germline CDR1 and CDR2: SGHRS and YFSETQ. This CDR3 is built from 16 residues. The DNA for the CDR3 is TGCGCCAGCAGCTTGGACTCGGGGGGCCTCTCCGATACGCAGTATTTT. Encoded protein: CASSLDSGGLSDTQYF.

The rearrangement links TRBV5-6 to TRBJ2-3; TRBD2 agrees at 7 bases. Per the germline V gene, CDR1 is SGHDT and CDR2 is YYEEEE. V was clipped by 2 bases and J by 3 bases; unmatched bases: 6. The CDR3 contains 15 residues. The CDR3 DNA follows: TGTGCCAGCAGCTTCTGGGGAGGGAAAACAGATACGCAGTATTTT. The encoded protein is CASSFWGGKTDTQYF.

The CDR3 DNA follows: TGTGCCAGCAGTGAAGCCTGGACAGGGTGGGGGGAGACCCAGTACTTC. Translating it yields CASSEAWTGWGETQYF. The chain joins TRBV6-1 to TRBJ2-5, with 8 bases aligning to TRBD1. Looked up from germline, CDR1 is MNHNS and CDR2 is SASEGT. This CDR3 contains 16 residues. Trimming took 0 bases from V and 5 from J; bases not matched to a gene: 8.

This clone was detected only once. V is TRBV9 and J is TRBJ2-1; the D gene is possibly TRBD2 (6 bases). This CDR3 comprises 15 residues. The germline gives CDR1 SGDLS, CDR2 YYNGEE. The V end lost 1 base, the J end lost 6 bases, and 14 bases lay between the germline ends. CDR3 DNA sequence: TGTGCCAGCAGCGTAAGGCGGGATCTTTTCAATGAGCAGTTCTTC. It specifies CASSVRRDLFNEQFF.

This rearrangement joins TRBV5-4 to TRBJ2-5, with a weak D call TRBD2 (6 bases). Germline V CDR1 and CDR2: SGHNT, YYREEE (reference sequence). The CDR3 length is 14 residues. Trimming shortened V by 4 bases and J by 2 bases, and 12 bases separated the two germline ends. CDR3 coding DNA: TGTGCCAGCAGCCCGGGGGACCGGCAAGAGACCCAGTACTTC. It is translated as CASSPGDRQETQYF.

A remark on this clone: Different DNA sequences within this sample yield the same CDR3. CDR3 in amino acids: CASSLRYGYTF. The CDR3 DNA reads TGTGCCAGCAGCTTGCGGTATGGCTACACCTTC. This chain connects TRBV5-6 to TRBJ1-2; no reliable D call. CDR3 length: 11 amino acids. CDR1 is SGHDT and CDR2 is YYEEEE in the germline V gene. V was shortened by 1 base and J by 5 bases, with 3 bases between the two germline ends.

The chain links TRBV15 to TRBJ1-5; 10 positions match TRBD1. The germline gives CDR1 LNHNV, CDR2 YYDKDF (reference sequence). The CDR3 totals 13 residues. Trimming at V came to 5 bases and at J to 7 bases, leaving 2 bases not matched to a gene. CDR3 nucleotides: TGTGCCACCAGCGGGACAGGGGTGCAGCCCCAGCATTTT. Translated: CATSGTGVQPQHF.

The gene calls are TRBV5-1 and TRBJ2-6; D is unresolved. Trimming stripped 2 bases from V and 0 bases from J, with 12 bases between. Germline CDR1 SGHRS, CDR2 YFSETQ. The CDR3 loop spans 17 amino acids. In DNA form, the CDR3 reads TGCGCCAGCAGCTTAGGCAGCTTAGCCTCTGGGGCCAACGTCCTGACTTTC. This gives the protein CASSLGSLASGANVLTF. Drawing the rest from reference TRBV5-1 and TRBJ2-6, the complete variable domain is KAGVTQTPRYLIKTRGQQVTLSCSPISGHRSVSWYQQTPGQGLQFLFEYFSETQRNKGNFPGRFSGRQFSNSRSEMNVSTLELGDSALYLCASSLGSLASGANVLTFGAGSRLTVL.

J is TRBJ2-5 and V is TRBV7-9, with a tentative D call TRBD2 (5 bases). The CDR3 consists of 11 residues. Trimming took 2 bases from V and 9 from J, leaving 7 bases between them. CDR1 is SEHNR, CDR2 FQNEAQ, per germline (reference sequence). The chain's CDR3 is CASSLFGAQYF. CDR3 nucleotides: TGTGCCAGCAGCTTATTCGGGGCCCAGTACTTC.

The J gene is TRBJ2-1, the V gene TRBV27, with 13 bases identical to TRBD2. CDR3 length: 15 residues. Germline CDR1 reads MNHEY; CDR2 reads SMNVEV (reference sequence). Trimming removed 2 bases from V and 7 bases from J; junction bases left unmatched: 2. CDR3 DNA: TGTGCCAGCAGTTTAGGACTAGCGGGGGTTAATGAGCAGTTCTTC. Translating gives CASSLGLAGVNEQFF.

This sequence joins TRBV5-1 and TRBJ1-2; 7 nucleotides align to TRBD1. The length of the CDR3 is 15 residues. The germline V gene has CDR1 SGHRS and CDR2 YFSETQ. V was pared by 7 bases and J by 4 bases, with 13 bases of the junction left unmatched. CDR3: CASSDTPGQPYGYTF. The CDR3 bases are TGCGCCAGCTCCGACACACCGGGACAGCCCTATGGCTACACCTTC.

The chain employs TRBV27 and TRBJ2-7, with a weak D call TRBD2 (7 bases). Germline values: CDR1 MNHEY, CDR2 SMNVEV (reference sequence). This CDR3 has 15 amino acids. Trimming removed 5 bases from V and 4 bases from J, with 18 bases in between. The CDR3 region has the DNA TGTGCCAGCAGTCCGGGACTTGGGGGGGCGTACGAGCAGTACTTC. Protein product: CASSPGLGGAYEQYF.

The chain couples TRBV7-2 to TRBJ2-5; D might be TRBD2 (5 bases). Germline V gene sequence: CDR1 SGHTA, CDR2 FQGNSA. The V end was cut by 4 bases, the J end by 1 base, with 13 bases between. The CDR3 runs 15 residues. CDR3 residues: CASSSRAAVQETQYF. DNA for the CDR3: TGTGCCAGCAGCTCACGAGCGGCCGTCCAAGAGACCCAGTACTTC.

The rearrangement uses TRBV6-6 and TRBJ2-7, with D unclear. Trimming shortened V by 2 bases and J by 6 bases, and 8 bases separated the two germline ends. Germline assignment: CDR1 MNHNY and CDR2 SVGAGI (reference sequence). The CDR3 totals 12 residues. The CDR3 loop reads CASSYAVREQYF. In nucleotides, the CDR3 is TGTGCCAGCAGTTACGCTGTGCGCGAGCAGTACTTC.

Points on this clone: Other nucleotide sequences from this sample produce the same CDR3. V usage is TRBV18 and J usage is TRBJ2-5; D not resolved. Germline V gene data show CDR1 as KGHSH and CDR2 as LQKENI. V lost 0 bases to trimming and J lost 5 bases, with 4 bases between them. This CDR3 comprises 12 residues. The CDR3 region has the DNA TGTGCCAGCTCACCACCCTCCGAGACCCAGTACTTC. Translation: CASSPPSETQYF. The entire variable domain, with the rest obtained from reference TRBV18 and TRBJ2-5, is as follows: NAGVMQNPRHLVRRRGQEARLRCSPMKGHSHVYWYRQLPEEGLKFMVYLQKENIIDESGMPKERFSAEFPKEGPSILRIQQVVRGDSAAYFCASSPPSETQYFGPGTRLLVL.

The chain recombines TRBV6-1 with TRBJ2-1; 9 bases are shared with TRBD2. The germline V gene has CDR1 MNHNS and CDR2 SASEGT. The J segment lost 1 base and the V segment lost 0 bases, leaving 7 bases of the junction unmatched. The CDR3 sequence is 18 residues long. The CDR3 DNA is TGTGCCAGCAGTGAAGCGCTGGGACTAGCTGGTTCCTACAATGAGCAGTTCTTC. Residues: CASSEALGLAGSYNEQFF.

The chain links TRBV10-2 to TRBJ2-2, with TRBD1 matching over 7 bases. Germline loops: CDR1 WSHSY, CDR2 SAAADI. CDR3 length: 16 residues. V shed 6 bases, J shed 1 base, and the junction held 8 bases outside the gene matches. CDR3 in DNA: TGCGCCAGCAGGACCCACCGGGACAGGAACACCGGGGAGCTGTTTTTT. Its protein product is CASRTHRDRNTGELFF.

This clone has only a few counts. The chain is built from TRBV7-9 and TRBJ1-4, with 8 bases lining up with TRBD1. Germline V gene lookup returns CDR1 SEHNR and CDR2 FQNEAQ (reference sequence). The CDR3 has 15 amino acids. Losses at the gene ends were 4 bases for V and 4 bases for J; bases not matched to a gene: 5. The chain's CDR3 is CASSSGQAVNEKLFF. The CDR3 DNA reads TGTGCCAGCAGCTCGGGACAGGCAGTTAATGAAAAACTGTTTTTT.

This rearrangement joins TRBV5-4 to TRBJ2-2; 10 positions agree with TRBD2. V lost 1 base and J lost 4; bases outside the gene matches: 1. Germline CDR1 SGHNT, CDR2 YYREEE (reference sequence). The CDR3 runs 15 residues. In DNA form, the CDR3 reads TGTGCCAGCAGCTTGCCTAGCGGGAGCACCGGGGAGCTGTTTTTT. It codes for CASSLPSGSTGELFF.

This rearrangement joins TRBV6-4 to TRBJ1-4, with D perhaps matching TRBD1 (5 bases). The germline V gene has CDR1 MRHNA and CDR2 SNTAGT. The CDR3 length is 14 residues. V gave up 4 bases and J gave up 4 bases, with 10 bases separating them. CDR3 nucleotide sequence: TGTGCCAGCAGTGTGACAGCATTTAATGAAAAACTGTTTTTT. Protein sequence: CASSVTAFNEKLFF.

The gene calls are TRBV10-2 and TRBJ1-2, with 10 bases identical to TRBD1. The CDR3 runs 15 residues. Per germline, CDR1 WSHSY and CDR2 SAAADI. The J segment lost 7 bases and the V segment lost 4 bases, leaving 9 bases of the junction unmatched. The CDR3 DNA reads as TGCGCCAGCAGTGTCCGGGACAGGGGCCAACCTGGCTACACCTTC. It translates to CASSVRDRGQPGYTF.

The chain combines TRBV27 with TRBJ2-7, with 7 bases fitting TRBD2. The trim removed 4 bases at V and 2 bases at J, leaving 14 bases unmatched. The CDR3 length is 17 residues. The germline V gene has CDR1 MNHEY and CDR2 SMNVEV (reference sequence). The CDR3 DNA reads TGTGCCAGCAGTTCCGAGCTGGGGGGGTTGAGGACCTACGAGCAGTACTTC. Translation gives CASSSELGGLRTYEQYF.

The chain carries TRBV5-1 and TRBJ2-7, with 10 bases aligning to TRBD2. CDR1 and CDR2 (germline): SGHRS, YFSETQ. There are 13 residues in the CDR3. J was trimmed by 7 bases and V by 4 bases; bases with no gene match: 5. CDR3 sequence reads: CASSPLLAGEQYF. The CDR3 DNA reads as TGCGCCAGCAGCCCGTTACTAGCGGGAGAGCAGTACTTC.